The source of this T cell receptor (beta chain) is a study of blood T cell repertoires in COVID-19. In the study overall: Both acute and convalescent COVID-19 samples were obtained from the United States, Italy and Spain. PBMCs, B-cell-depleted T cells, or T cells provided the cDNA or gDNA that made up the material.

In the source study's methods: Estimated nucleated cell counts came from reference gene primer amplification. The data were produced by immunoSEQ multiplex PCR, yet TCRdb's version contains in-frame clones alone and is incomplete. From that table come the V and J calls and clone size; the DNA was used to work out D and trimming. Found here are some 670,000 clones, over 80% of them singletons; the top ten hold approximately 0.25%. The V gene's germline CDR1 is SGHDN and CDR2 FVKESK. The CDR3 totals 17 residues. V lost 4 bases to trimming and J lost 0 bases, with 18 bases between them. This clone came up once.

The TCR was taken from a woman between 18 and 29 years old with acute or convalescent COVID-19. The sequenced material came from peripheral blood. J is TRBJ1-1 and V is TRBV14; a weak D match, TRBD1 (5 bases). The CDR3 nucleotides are TGTGCCAGCAGCCTCCATGGGGGGGTCCCAATGAACACTGAAGCTTTCTTT. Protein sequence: CASSLHGGVPMNTEAFF. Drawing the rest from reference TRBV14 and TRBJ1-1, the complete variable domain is EAGVTQFPSHSVIEKGQTVTLRCDPISGHDNLYWYRRVMGKEIKFLLHFVKESKQDESGMPNNRFLAERTGGTYSTLKVQPAELEDSGVYFCASSLHGGVPMNTEAFFGQGTRLTVV.